The clone carrying this TCR beta chain was recorded many times. The data were taken from a study of blood T cell repertoires in COVID-19. Study context: PBMCs, B-cell-depleted T cells, or T cells provided the cDNA or gDNA that made up the material.

Authors' processing steps: It was from reference gene primer amplification that nucleated cell counts were estimated. Assay: immunoSEQ multiplex PCR; the TCRdb copy retains only in-frame clones and omits some. From that table come the V and J calls and clone size; the DNA was used to work out D and trimming. The repertoire includes about 440,000 clones, around 91% of them detected once, and about 0.6% sits in the top ten. Cohorts were based on clinical histories the participants reported. The sequenced sample consisted of PBMCs or T cells enriched from blood (not recorded which). The TCR was taken from a man between 18 and 35 years old who had recovered from COVID-19.

CDR3 in DNA: TGTGCCAGCAGTTACGACAGTTACTCTGGGGCCAACGTCCTGACTTTC. It translates to CASSYDSYSGANVLTF. The rearrangement uses TRBV6-5 and TRBJ2-6; tentatively, D is TRBD1 (5 bases). Germline V gene lookup returns CDR1 MNHEY and CDR2 SVGAGI. With 2 bases removed from V and 0 bases from J, the gap between germline ends came to 8 bases. There are 16 residues in the CDR3.